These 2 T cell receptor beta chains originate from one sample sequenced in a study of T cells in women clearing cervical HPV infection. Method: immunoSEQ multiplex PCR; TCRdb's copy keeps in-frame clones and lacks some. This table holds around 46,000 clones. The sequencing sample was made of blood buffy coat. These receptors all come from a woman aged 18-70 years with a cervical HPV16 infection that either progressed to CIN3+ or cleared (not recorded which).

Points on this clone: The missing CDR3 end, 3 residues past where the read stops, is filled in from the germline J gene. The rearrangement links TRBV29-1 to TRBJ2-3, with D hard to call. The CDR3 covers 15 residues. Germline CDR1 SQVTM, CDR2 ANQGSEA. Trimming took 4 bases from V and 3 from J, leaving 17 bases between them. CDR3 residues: CSVVEAKDGTDTQYF. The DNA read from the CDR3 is TGCAGCGTTGTAGAAGCGAAAGACGGGACAGATACG.

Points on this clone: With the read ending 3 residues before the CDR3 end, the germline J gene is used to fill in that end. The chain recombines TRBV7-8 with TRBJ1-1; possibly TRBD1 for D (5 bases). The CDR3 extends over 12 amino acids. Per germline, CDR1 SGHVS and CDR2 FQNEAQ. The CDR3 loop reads CASRKGGQGAFF. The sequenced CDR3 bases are TGTGCCAGCAGAAAGGGAGGGCAGGGA.